A single sample gave rise to the 8 T cell receptor beta chains below, sequenced in a study of T-cell memory formation after mild COVID-19. TCRdb re-derived calls from the 5' RACE reads in MiXCR, one entry per CDR3 protein. The sample lists about 450,000 distinct CDR3 sequences; less than 25% were seen once. What was sequenced was PBMCs or a T cell subset sorted from them (not recorded which). Source of these receptors: an adult woman who had mild COVID-19 (a few samples of this study predate the infection). Cell type and time point are not known.

The genes are TRBV20-1 and TRBJ1-6; the D gene is possibly TRBD1 (6 bases). Germline assignment: CDR1 DFQATT and CDR2 SNEGSKA (reference sequence). The V and J ends lost 1 base and 11 bases respectively, with 12 bases between them. This CDR3 is built from 13 residues. CDR3 protein: CSARASTGTPLHF. The CDR3 DNA follows: TGCAGTGCTAGAGCATCCACAGGGACACCCCTCCACTTT.

The V and J genes are TRBV12-3 or TRBV12-4 and TRBJ2-2; 12 bases line up with TRBD2. The J segment lost 6 bases and the V segment lost 6 bases, leaving 2 bases of the junction unmatched. The CDR3 loop spans 14 amino acids. This chain's CDR3 is CASRPSGGAGELFF. DNA of the CDR3: TGTGCCAGCAGACCTAGCGGGGGGGCCGGGGAGCTGTTTTTT.

The J gene is TRBJ2-2, the V gene TRBV24-1; 7 bases are shared with TRBD2. V shed 12 bases and J 8 bases; nucleotides not matched to a gene: 11. The germline V gene encodes CDR1 KGHDR and CDR2 SFDVKD. The CDR3 has 13 residues. CDR3 sequence reads: CASEAGLGGELFF. The CDR3 DNA reads TGTGCCTCCGAAGCGGGACTCGGGGGGGAGCTGTTTTTT.

The gene calls are TRBV5-1 and TRBJ1-2, with D hard to call. The CDR3 length is 14 residues. The germline CDR1 and CDR2 sequences are SGHRS and YFSETQ. Deletions cut 0 bases from V and 0 bases from J, with 6 bases between. The CDR3 sequence: CASSLDWANYGYTF. CDR3 nucleotide sequence: TGCGCCAGCAGCTTGGACTGGGCTAACTATGGCTACACCTTC.

This chain connects TRBV2 to TRBJ2-1, with 10 bases fitting TRBD2. The CDR3 spans 15 residues. The germline V gene encodes CDR1 SNHLY and CDR2 FYNNEI. Trimming took 3 bases from V and 9 from J; bases not matched to a gene: 8. CDR3: CASSEEAGGRSEQFF. DNA for the CDR3: TGTGCCAGCAGTGAGGAAGCGGGAGGGCGAAGTGAGCAGTTCTTC.

The gene calls are TRBV7-2 and TRBJ2-5; 11 bases map to TRBD2. Germline CDR1 SGHTA, CDR2 FQGNSA. The CDR3 covers 17 residues. With V trimmed by 4 bases and J by 0 bases, 7 bases remained unmatched. The CDR3 nucleotides are TGTGCCAGCAGCTCAGAAGGACTAGCGGGTTACCAAGAGACCCAGTACTTC. Translated, it gives CASSSEGLAGYQETQYF.

The chain couples TRBV4-2 to TRBJ2-2; TRBD2 matches 9 bases. CDR1 is LGHNA, CDR2 YNFKEQ, per germline. The CDR3 extends over 18 amino acids. V shed 0 bases, J shed 1 base, and the junction held 6 bases outside the gene matches. The CDR3 spells CASSQDEASGENTGELFF. The DNA for the CDR3 is TGTGCCAGCAGCCAAGATGAGGCTAGCGGGGAGAACACCGGGGAGCTGTTTTTT.

This clonotype appeared many times. V gene TRBV7-2 combines with J gene TRBJ2-1; 8 bases agree with TRBD2. The CDR3 runs to 15 residues. Germline trimming cut 1 base from V and 4 bases from J; bases unmatched to any gene: 3. In germline, CDR1 is SGHTA, CDR2 FQGNSA. CDR3 nucleotides: TGTGCCAGCAGCTTAGTCCCTAGCGGGTACAATGAGCAGTTCTTC. It encodes CASSLVPSGYNEQFF.